Below, 25 T cell receptor beta chains from the same sample are listed, as sequenced in a study of blood T cell repertoires in COVID-19. Libraries were prepared by immunoSEQ multiplex PCR; TCRdb keeps only in-frame clonotypes and omits some of them. The sample yields about 74,000 clones, around 80% seen once. Sequenced sample: peripheral blood. These receptors were taken from a human donor in a cohort sampled during active COVID-19.

The genes are TRBV5-4 and TRBJ2-1, with D maybe TRBD1 (6 bases). Germline V CDR1 and CDR2: SGHNT, YYREEE (reference sequence). The V gene lost 0 bases and the J gene lost 5 bases, with 9 bases spanning the gap. CDR3 size: 14 residues. The CDR3 DNA follows: TGTGCCAGCAGCTTGGACAGGGCCAACAATGAGCAGTTCTTC. Its translation: CASSLDRANNEQFF.

This chain joins TRBV19 and TRBJ1-6, with 8 bases lining up with TRBD1. Germline V CDR1 and CDR2: LNHDA, SQIVND (reference sequence). The V segment lost 5 bases and the J segment 6 bases; nucleotides outside the gene matches: 3. CDR3 length: 14 residues. As DNA, the CDR3 is TGTGCCAGTAGTTTCGACAGGGGTAATTCACCCCTCCACTTT. This translates into CASSFDRGNSPLHF.

The chain employs TRBV18 and TRBJ2-3; 12 bases are a match to TRBD2. J gave up 3 bases and V 6 bases, and 4 bases lay outside the gene matches. Looked up from germline, CDR1 is KGHSH and CDR2 is LQKENI. This CDR3 region has 15 residues. The CDR3 reads CASSGGLAGTDTQYF. The CDR3 bases are TGTGCCAGCTCGGGAGGACTAGCGGGGACAGATACGCAGTATTTT.

V is TRBV6-1 and J is TRBJ2-3; a weak D match, TRBD1 (5 bases). Germline assignment: CDR1 MNHNS and CDR2 SASEGT. V was pared by 1 base and J by 3 bases, with 8 bases between. The CDR3 covers 14 residues. The CDR3 DNA reads as TGTGCCAGCAGTGAAGGACAGCTAACAGATACGCAGTATTTT. Translation: CASSEGQLTDTQYF.

The rearrangement links TRBV4-2 to TRBJ2-3; TRBD2 matches 7 bases. Germline CDR1 LGHNA, CDR2 YNFKEQ. V lost 4 bases and J lost 6; bases outside the gene matches: 7. The CDR3 totals 14 residues. The CDR3 DNA follows: TGTGCCAGCAGCCCTTCGGCGGGGGAGGATACGCAGTATTTT. Its protein is CASSPSAGEDTQYF.

This sequence joins TRBV7-8 and TRBJ1-1; possibly TRBD1 for D (6 bases). This CDR3 is built from 14 residues. Germline V gene data show CDR1 as SGHVS and CDR2 as FQNEAQ. Trimming cost V 4 bases and J 1 base, with 10 bases left between them. CDR3 DNA: TGTGCCAGCAGCTCGGGACAAACGAACACTGAAGCTTTCTTT. Amino acids: CASSSGQTNTEAFF.

The chain joins TRBV7-2 to TRBJ1-6; D unresolved. V gave up 0 bases and J gave up 6 bases, with 12 bases separating them. The CDR3 covers 16 residues. CDR1 SGHTA and CDR2 FQGNSA come from the germline V gene. CDR3 in DNA: TGTGCCAGCAGCTTAGCGATTGGAACAGTTAATTCACCCCTCCACTTT. It codes for CASSLAIGTVNSPLHF.

The chain joins TRBV7-9 to TRBJ1-4, with TRBD1 identical over 10 bases. CDR3 length equals 15 residues. Germline CDR1 reads SEHNR; CDR2 reads FQNEAQ (reference sequence). Losses at the gene ends were 0 bases for V and 8 bases for J; bases not matched to a gene: 3. CDR3 DNA sequence: TGTGCCAGCAGCTTAGCAGGACAGGGGGGCGAAAAACTGTTTTTT. Protein sequence: CASSLAGQGGEKLFF.

The gene calls are TRBV3-1 (or the pseudogene TRBV3-2) and TRBJ1-2; the D is unclear. The CDR3 length is 15 residues. Germline loops: CDR1 LGHDT, CDR2 YNNKEL (reference sequence). With 1 base removed from V and 4 bases from J, the gap between germline ends came to 13 bases. The DNA for the CDR3 is TGTGCCAGCAGCCAAGGGCTTCTGGGCGCCTATGGCTACACCTTC. Translated, it gives CASSQGLLGAYGYTF.

This rearrangement joins TRBV27 to TRBJ1-5; no clear D gene. CDR1 MNHEY and CDR2 SMNVEV come from the germline V gene (reference sequence). Trimming stripped 5 bases from V and 7 bases from J, with 9 bases between. The CDR3 has 12 amino acids. CDR3 coding DNA: TGTGCCAGCAGTCCTCGCGGGCAGCCCCAGCATTTT. Translation gives CASSPRGQPQHF.

The count of this clone is one. The rearrangement links TRBV5-1 to TRBJ1-1; TRBD1 matches 7 bases. The CDR3 totals 15 residues. Germline V gene data show CDR1 as SGHRS and CDR2 as YFSETQ. With 0 bases clipped from V and 1 base from J, the junction kept 3 bases outside the gene matches. The CDR3 DNA follows: TGCGCCAGCAGCTTGGAGCCAGGGGGGAACACTGAAGCTTTCTTT. This translates into CASSLEPGGNTEAFF.

The rearrangement uses TRBV24-1 and TRBJ2-3; possible D gene TRBD2, 7 bases. The CDR3 totals 14 residues. The V end was cut by 10 bases, the J end by 2 bases, with 15 bases between. Germline CDR1 KGHDR, CDR2 SFDVKD. The CDR3 region is CATRGGGVTDTQYF. The CDR3 nucleotides are TGTGCCACTCGAGGGGGGGGAGTCACAGATACGCAGTATTTT.

The chain recombines TRBV3-1 (or the pseudogene TRBV3-2) with TRBJ1-2; D perhaps matches TRBD1 (6 bases). V was clipped by 4 bases and J by 1 base, with 16 bases between them. The CDR3 sequence is 16 residues long. Per germline, CDR1 LGHDT and CDR2 YNNKEL (reference sequence). DNA for the CDR3: TGTGCCAGCAGCCTCAGAGGGGGACAAGTTAACTATGGCTACACCTTC. This codes for CASSLRGGQVNYGYTF.

This rearrangement joins TRBV5-4 to TRBJ1-6; 9 bases match TRBD1. Losses at the gene ends were 3 bases for V and 13 bases for J; bases not matched to a gene: 2. CDR1 and CDR2 (germline): SGHNT, YYREEE (reference sequence). The length of the CDR3 is 12 residues. The CDR3 spells CASSWTGAPLHF. CDR3 nucleotides: TGTGCCAGCAGCTGGACAGGGGCCCCCCTCCACTTT.

The chain uses TRBV7-9 and TRBJ2-3, with 8 bases fitting TRBD1. The junction had 0 bases not matched to a gene; V was cut back by 1 base and J by 0 bases. This CDR3 is 15 amino acids long. Germline V gives CDR1 SEHNR, CDR2 FQNEAQ (reference sequence). CDR3 protein: CASSLGTGSTDTQYF. The CDR3 nucleotides are TGTGCCAGCAGCTTAGGGACAGGGAGCACAGATACGCAGTATTTT. The complete variable domain, with remaining parts taken from reference TRBV7-9 and TRBJ2-3, reads DTGVSQNPRHKITKRGQNVTFRCDPISEHNRLYWYRQTLGQGPEFLTYFQNEAQLEKSRLLSDRFSAERPKGSFSTLEIQRTEQGDSAMYLCASSLGTGSTDTQYFGPGTRLTVL.

About this clone itself: Germline is not matched at one junction end, which may reflect a read error. The chain carries TRBV12-3 or TRBV12-4 and TRBJ2-5, with a weak D call TRBD2 (7 bases). The CDR3 loop spans 13 amino acids. The CDR3 DNA is TGTGCCAGCAGTTTGCGGGGGCTAGAGGCCCAGTACTTC. Translation gives CASSLRGLEAQYF.

In its sample, this clone was seen a few times. V is TRBV5-6 and J is TRBJ1-5; 10 bases match TRBD1. Looked up from germline, CDR1 is SGHDT and CDR2 is YYEEEE. V lost 4 bases to trimming and J lost 5 bases; unmatched junction nucleotides: 6. This CDR3 region has 15 residues. CDR3 nucleotides: TGTGCCAGCAGCCCGGGACAGGGGCGTTATCAGCCCCAGCATTTT. This gives the protein CASSPGQGRYQPQHF. Using reference TRBV5-6 and TRBJ1-5 for the parts outside the CDR3, the full variable domain is DAGVTQSPTHLIKTRGQQVTLRCSPKSGHDTVSWYQQALGQGPQFIFQYYEEEERQRGNFPDRFSGHQFPNYSSELNVNALLLGDSALYLCASSPGQGRYQPQHFGDGTRLSIL.

The CDR3 sequence: CASSLHGPAGADTGELFF. As DNA, the CDR3 is TGTGCCAGCAGTCTCCACGGGCCAGCGGGGGCCGACACCGGGGAGCTGTTTTTT. J is TRBJ2-2 and V is TRBV7-3, with TRBD2 identical over 8 bases. The CDR3 consists of 18 residues. V dropped 6 bases and J dropped 3; count of bases not matched to a gene: 15. The germline V gene has CDR1 SGHTA and CDR2 FQGTGA. The full variable domain, completed using reference TRBV7-3 and TRBJ2-2, is GAGVSQTPSNKVTEKGKYVELRCDPISGHTALYWYRQSLGQGPEFLIYFQGTGAADDSGLPNDRFFAVRPEGSVSTLKIQRTERGDSAVYLCASSLHGPAGADTGELFFGEGSRLTVL.

This clone was picked up a small number of times. The rearrangement uses TRBV10-1 and TRBJ1-1; D gene ambiguous. Germline-derived CDR1 and CDR2 are WNHNN and SYGVQD (reference sequence). Trimming took off 4 bases at V and 1 base at J, with 7 bases between the two ends. CDR3 length equals 13 residues. The CDR3 is CASSARRNTEAFF. The CDR3 nucleotides read TGCGCCAGCAGTGCCCGTCGGAACACTGAAGCTTTCTTT.

This chain uses TRBV10-3 with TRBJ1-3; D uncertain. Trimming pared 4 bases from V and 2 bases from J, leaving 9 bases between. CDR3 length equals 14 residues. Germline V gene lookup returns CDR1 ENHRY and CDR2 SYGVKD. The CDR3 sequence: CAISAGVAGNTIYF. The CDR3 nucleotides read TGTGCCATCAGTGCCGGGGTAGCTGGAAACACCATATATTTT.

The chain employs TRBV5-1 and TRBJ2-2, with TRBD1 as a possible D gene (5 bases). Germline CDR1 and CDR2: SGHRS and YFSETQ. The CDR3 covers 15 residues. V lost 2 bases to trimming and J lost 1 base, with 9 bases between them. The CDR3 is CASSFSGQNTGELFF. The CDR3 bases are TGCGCCAGCAGCTTTTCAGGACAGAACACCGGGGAGCTGTTTTTT.

The chain employs TRBV11-1 and TRBJ2-7; 10 bases are shared with TRBD1. V dropped 4 bases and J dropped 1; count of bases not matched to a gene: 4. This CDR3 comprises 15 residues. Per the germline V gene, CDR1 is SGHAT and CDR2 is FQDESV (reference sequence). This CDR3 is CASSSRTGGSYEQYF. Here the CDR3 DNA reads TGTGCCAGCAGCTCCCGGACAGGGGGATCCTACGAGCAGTACTTC.

The chain links TRBV27 to TRBJ2-5; D unresolved. The germline V gene has CDR1 MNHEY and CDR2 SMNVEV (reference sequence). The CDR3 runs 16 residues. Trimming stripped 6 bases from V and 4 bases from J, with 21 bases between. In nucleotides, the CDR3 is TGTGCCAGCAGGGCAACGAGGAGACCTTTGGGAGAGACCCAGTACTTC. This encodes CASRATRRPLGETQYF.

The CDR3 sequence is CSVESGGRGTDTQYF. The CDR3 region has the DNA TGCAGCGTTGAGAGCGGGGGCCGAGGCACAGATACGCAGTATTTT. This chain connects TRBV29-1 to TRBJ2-3, with 8 positions matching TRBD2. The J segment lost 1 base and the V segment lost 3 bases, leaving 6 bases of the junction unmatched. This CDR3 comprises 15 residues. The germline gives CDR1 SQVTM, CDR2 ANQGSEA.

The genes are TRBV3-1 (or the pseudogene TRBV3-2) and TRBJ1-2; the D is unclear. The CDR3 has 13 residues. Trimming shortened V by 1 base and J by 7 bases, and 10 bases separated the two germline ends. Germline V gene sequence: CDR1 LGHDT, CDR2 YNNKEL (reference sequence). CDR3 amino acids: CASSQAQSPGYTF. The DNA for the CDR3 is TGTGCCAGCAGCCAAGCTCAGTCCCCTGGCTACACCTTC.